This T cell receptor (beta chain) comes out of a study of STAT5B mutations in CD4+ large granular lymphocyte leukemia. For this clone: Its cognate antigen is unknown.

Per the authors' pipeline: Productive clonotypes were detectable down to 2.59 x 10-5 frequency. Libraries were prepared by immunoSEQ multiplex PCR; TCRdb keeps only in-frame clonotypes and omits some of them. The DNA was the basis for D and trimming; V, J and clone size are from that table. The sample has fewer than 45,000 clones, 70% to 90% seen once. This CDR3 region has 11 residues. General observations from the study: No patients shared main leukemic clonotypes, though less than 30% appeared at low frequency elsewhere.

This chain joins TRBV21-1 and TRBJ2-7; the table's D call TRBD1 went unverified against the DNA. TRBV21-1 is a recognized pseudogene. Sequencing used CD4+ T cells from blood buffy coats. This TCR derives from a human donor in good health. Written as DNA, the CDR3 is TGTGCCAGTTGGCTCGTCCACGAGCAGTACTTC. It encodes CASWLVHEQYF.